These 21 T cell receptor beta chains came from one sample sequenced in a study of cytomegalovirus exposure and HLA in healthy donors. PCR was performed using 60 Vbeta and 13 Jbeta primers. Data came from immunoSEQ multiplex PCR; TCRdb stores just in-frame clones and leaves some out. In all, the sample yields some 120,000 clones. Sequencing was done on a sample of PBMCs. The receptors stem from a man aged 35 to 55 in good health and CMV-seronegative.

The V call is TRBV6-5, the J call TRBJ2-3, with TRBD2 matching over 11 bases. With 5 bases clipped from V and 9 bases from J, the junction kept 4 bases outside the gene matches. CDR1 is MNHEY and CDR2 is SVGAGI in the germline V gene. The CDR3 is 13 amino acids. CDR3 residues: CASSPGLAETQYF. CDR3 nucleotides: TGTGCCAGCAGTCCGGGACTAGCGGAGACGCAGTATTTT.

The chain uses TRBV6-5 and TRBJ1-5; D might be TRBD1 (5 bases). The length of the CDR3 is 15 residues. The V end lost 4 bases, the J end lost 4 bases, and 14 bases lay between the germline ends. Germline loops: CDR1 MNHEY, CDR2 SVGAGI. CDR3 sequence reads: CASSSPRAANQPQHF. CDR3 nucleotides: TGTGCCAGCAGTTCACCCAGGGCAGCTAATCAGCCCCAGCATTTT.

J is TRBJ2-1 and V is TRBV7-9, with a tentative D call TRBD2 (5 bases). Looked up from germline, CDR1 is SEHNR and CDR2 is FQNEAQ (reference sequence). Trimming shortened V by 0 bases and J by 4 bases, and 13 bases separated the two germline ends. The CDR3 loop spans 16 amino acids. DNA for the CDR3: TGTGCCAGCAGCTTAGCGCGGGTCCTCGGGTACAATGAGCAGTTCTTC. Translation gives CASSLARVLGYNEQFF.

V gene TRBV11-3 combines with J gene TRBJ2-7, with 13 bases fitting TRBD2. J gave up 0 bases and V 5 bases, and 7 bases lay outside the gene matches. CDR3 length: 17 amino acids. In germline, CDR1 is SGHNT, CDR2 YENEEA. Written as DNA, the CDR3 is TGTGCCAGCAGCCAACTAGCGGGAGGGACGAGCTCCTACGAGCAGTACTTC. The encoded protein is CASSQLAGGTSSYEQYF.

The chain links TRBV19 to TRBJ2-3; 8 bases agree with TRBD1. This CDR3 contains 16 residues. V shed 5 bases, J shed 2 bases, and the junction held 9 bases outside the gene matches. Germline CDR1 reads LNHDA; CDR2 reads SQIVND (reference sequence). The CDR3 sequence: CASSFPGGQFTDTQYF. CDR3 DNA: TGTGCCAGTAGTTTCCCAGGGGGCCAGTTCACAGATACGCAGTATTTT. The whole variable domain, filled in from reference TRBV19 and TRBJ2-3, reads DGGITQSPKYLFRKEGQNVTLSCEQNLNHDAMYWYRQDPGQGLRLIYYSQIVNDFQKGDIAEGYSVSREKKESFPLTVTSAQKNPTAFYLCASSFPGGQFTDTQYFGPGTRLTVL.

V usage is TRBV28 and J usage is TRBJ2-7, with 8 nucleotides matching TRBD2. The V and J ends lost 3 bases and 4 bases, in that order; junction bases with no gene match: 11. CDR3 length equals 16 residues. The germline V gene encodes CDR1 MDHEN and CDR2 SYDVKM. The CDR3 spells CASSFWLTSGLYEQYF. The DNA for the CDR3 is TGTGCCAGCAGTTTTTGGTTAACTAGCGGCCTATACGAGCAGTACTTC.

The V call is TRBV7-6, the J call TRBJ2-6, with 14 bases matching TRBD2. In germline, CDR1 is SGHVS, CDR2 FNYEAQ. This CDR3 comprises 18 residues. The V and J ends lost 3 bases and 1 base, in that order; junction bases with no gene match: 2. CDR3 residues: CASSLGLAGVSGANVLTF. As DNA, the CDR3 is TGTGCCAGCAGCTTGGGACTAGCGGGAGTTTCTGGGGCCAACGTCCTGACTTTC.

The V gene is TRBV6-1, the J gene TRBJ2-7; no clear D gene. Germline V gives CDR1 MNHNS, CDR2 SASEGT. V gave up 4 bases and J gave up 1 base, with 8 bases separating them. The CDR3 is 13 residues long. The CDR3, as DNA: TGTGCCAGCAGTGCGCTTCGGTCCTACGAGCAGTACTTC. It encodes CASSALRSYEQYF.

This chain joins TRBV11-2 and TRBJ2-7; 9 bases agree with TRBD2. Trimming removed 2 bases from V and 2 bases from J; junction bases left unmatched: 4. The CDR3 has 15 residues. Germline V gene lookup returns CDR1 SGHAT and CDR2 FQNNGV. Here the CDR3 DNA reads TGTGCCAGCAGCTTATTGCGGGAGGGAACCTACGAGCAGTACTTC. Its protein is CASSLLREGTYEQYF.

CDR3 loop: CASSPGVAGVNEQYF. The CDR3 DNA reads as TGTGCCAGCAGTCCCGGGGTAGCGGGAGTGAACGAGCAGTACTTC. The chain combines TRBV28 with TRBJ2-7, with 9 nucleotides matching TRBD2. J lost 5 bases, V lost 5 bases, and 10 bases had no gene match. The CDR3 sequence is 15 residues long. Per germline, CDR1 MDHEN and CDR2 SYDVKM.

The chain employs TRBV18 and TRBJ1-5; TRBD1 matches at 8 bases. With V trimmed by 5 bases and J by 2 bases, 8 bases remained unmatched. The CDR3 loop spans 16 amino acids. Germline V gene lookup returns CDR1 KGHSH and CDR2 LQKENI. The CDR3: CASSYDGQGGNQPQHF. The CDR3 region has the DNA TGTGCCAGCTCATATGACGGACAGGGAGGCAATCAGCCCCAGCATTTT.

This chain links TRBV30 with TRBJ1-6, with unresolved D. V gave up 2 bases and J gave up 7 bases, with 6 bases separating them. The CDR3 runs 12 residues. CDR1 GTSNPN and CDR2 SVGIG come from the germline V gene (reference sequence). CDR3 sequence (DNA): TGTGCCTGGAGTCCGGGAAATTCACCCCTCCACTTT. This codes for CAWSPGNSPLHF.

The rearrangement joins TRBV7-8 to TRBJ2-5; the D is unclear. The CDR3 has 14 residues. Germline loops: CDR1 SGHVS, CDR2 FQNEAQ. V shed 2 bases and J shed 4 bases, with 11 bases lying between them. CDR3 loop: CASSLIPRGETQYF. In DNA form, the CDR3 reads TGTGCCAGCAGCTTAATCCCTAGAGGAGAGACCCAGTACTTC.

The chain joins TRBV7-2 to TRBJ2-1; D unclear. The CDR3 consists of 11 residues. Germline loops: CDR1 SGHTA, CDR2 FQGNSA. The germline V and J ends were trimmed by 6 bases and 7 bases, with 7 bases remaining between them. For the CDR3, the DNA is TGTGCCAGCAGTCTAAAAAATGAGCAGTTCTTC. Residues: CASSLKNEQFF.

V gene TRBV4-3 combines with J gene TRBJ2-1; D is ambiguous. The CDR3 totals 14 residues. Germline CDR1 and CDR2: LGHNA and YSLEER. V was trimmed by 0 bases and J by 9 bases, leaving 12 bases between them. The CDR3 sequence is CASSQDRVRSEQFF. CDR3 DNA: TGCGCCAGCAGCCAAGATCGAGTGCGGAGTGAGCAGTTCTTC.

The chain links TRBV15 to TRBJ2-5; D gene unclear. CDR1 is LNHNV, CDR2 YYDKDF, per germline (reference sequence). The ends were cut back, 1 base at V and 4 bases at J, with 19 bases in the middle. The CDR3 has 17 residues. In DNA, the CDR3 is TGTGCCACCAGCAGAGTTTCTTTTGCAACAGTTGCAGAGACCCAGTACTTC. Translating it yields CATSRVSFATVAETQYF.

This chain links TRBV27 with TRBJ1-5; 7 nucleotides line up with TRBD1. CDR3 size: 15 residues. V was pared by 5 bases and J by 3 bases, with 7 bases of the junction left unmatched. Germline V CDR1 and CDR2: MNHEY, SMNVEV (reference sequence). The DNA of the CDR3 is TGTGCCAGCAGTCCTCTCGACAGGGACAATCAGCCCCAGCATTTT. This encodes CASSPLDRDNQPQHF.

The V and J genes are TRBV11-2 and TRBJ1-2; D call uncertain. Germline V gives CDR1 SGHAT, CDR2 FQNNGV. This CDR3 comprises 14 residues. Trimming took 4 bases from V and 6 from J, leaving 15 bases between them. The CDR3 spells CASSSILGGDGYTF. CDR3 nucleotides: TGTGCCAGCAGCTCTATCCTGGGTGGAGATGGCTACACCTTC.

The gene calls are TRBV7-8 and TRBJ1-5, with a weak D call TRBD1 (6 bases). With 1 base removed from V and 3 bases from J, the gap between germline ends came to 10 bases. There are 15 residues in the CDR3. CDR1 is SGHVS, CDR2 FQNEAQ, per germline. CDR3 in DNA: TGTGCCAGCAGCTTAGGAGGGGGGGACAATCAGCCCCAGCATTTT. It codes for CASSLGGGDNQPQHF. Full variable domain (rest looked up from reference TRBV7-8 and TRBJ1-5): GAGVSQSPRYKVAKRGQDVALRCDPISGHVSLFWYQQALGQGPEFLTYFQNEAQLDKSGLPSDRFFAERPEGSVSTLKIQRTQQEDSAVYLCASSLGGGDNQPQHFGDGTRLSIL.

The chain links TRBV5-1 to TRBJ2-2, with 8 positions matching TRBD2. The germline CDR1 and CDR2 sequences are SGHRS and YFSETQ. CDR3 length equals 17 residues. After removal of 0 bases from V and 4 bases from J, the junction contained 8 bases not matched to a gene. The DNA for the CDR3 is TGCGCCAGCAGCTTGGGATGGCTAGCGGGTTCCACCGGGGAGCTGTTTTTT. It is translated as CASSLGWLAGSTGELFF.

The rearrangement links TRBV7-2 to TRBJ2-5; the D gene is possibly TRBD2 (6 bases). V lost 1 base and J 2 bases, leaving 8 bases between the germline ends. The germline V gene encodes CDR1 SGHTA and CDR2 FQGNSA. There are 14 residues in the CDR3. CDR3 bases: TGTGCCAGCAGCTTAGGAGGACTACAAGAGACCCAGTACTTC. Protein product: CASSLGGLQETQYF.